These 2 T cell receptor beta chains originate from one sample sequenced in a study of blood T cells in healthy people across ages. It was with a sample-barcoded 5' primer and a J-beta primer mix that a second PCR of roughly 7 to 12 cycles was run. TCRdb independently ran MiXCR on the 5' RACE reads; one entry per CDR3 protein. The sample includes 650,000 to 1,000,000 distinct CDR3 sequences, about 34% of them seen just once. The source material was blood. These receptors all come from a man aged 18-30 years in good health.

The chain links TRBV7-9 to TRBJ2-3; maybe TRBD2 (6 bases). Germline V gene sequence: CDR1 SEHNR, CDR2 FQNEAQ (reference sequence). This CDR3 region has 13 residues. V lost 5 bases and J 5 bases, leaving 11 bases between the germline ends. The DNA of the CDR3 is TGTGCCAGCAGCCCTTCTAGCGAAGATACGCAGTATTTT. This sequence encodes CASSPSSEDTQYF.

This clonotype has more than one count but fewer than ten. The chain joins TRBV12-5 to TRBJ1-1, with D maybe TRBD1 (5 bases). The germline gives CDR1 LGHNT, CDR2 FRNRAP. Deletions cut 2 bases from V and 5 bases from J, with 12 bases between. There are 14 residues in the CDR3. The CDR3 loop is CASGLSTEGTEAFF. CDR3 coding DNA: TGTGCTAGTGGTTTGTCAACGGAGGGGACTGAAGCTTTCTTT.